This TCR beta chain was sequenced for a study of cytomegalovirus exposure and HLA in healthy donors. Study at large: Unique TCRs from HLA-typed donors, 85 million to 100 million of them, were held in an early data release. Study results and caveats: TCR beta sequences reportedly predicted most subjects' HLA-A and HLA-B alleles accurately.

The PCR had 60 Vbeta and 13 Jbeta primers. Generated by immunoSEQ multiplex PCR, the TCRdb table keeps only in-frame clones and is missing some. The sample table sets out approximately 76,000 clones. Losses at the gene ends were 5 bases for V and 6 bases for J; bases not matched to a gene: 8. Germline loops: CDR1 SGHTA, CDR2 FQGNSA. There are 16 residues in the CDR3. As to this clone: Its specificity is not known.

This clonotype originated in a man aged 18 to 35 in good health and CMV-seropositive. Sequencing used PBMCs. The chain links TRBV7-2 to TRBJ2-3; 13 positions match TRBD2. In DNA, the CDR3 is TGTGCCAGCAGCGTACGACTAGCGGGGGGAACCGATACGCAGTATTTT. Protein sequence: CASSVRLAGGTDTQYF. The whole variable domain, remainder taken from reference TRBV7-2 and TRBJ2-3, is GAGVSQSPSNKVTEKGKDVELRCDPISGHTALYWYRQSLGQGLEFLIYFQGNSAPDKSGLPSDRFSAERTGGSVSTLTIQRTQQEDSAVYLCASSVRLAGGTDTQYFGPGTRLTVL.